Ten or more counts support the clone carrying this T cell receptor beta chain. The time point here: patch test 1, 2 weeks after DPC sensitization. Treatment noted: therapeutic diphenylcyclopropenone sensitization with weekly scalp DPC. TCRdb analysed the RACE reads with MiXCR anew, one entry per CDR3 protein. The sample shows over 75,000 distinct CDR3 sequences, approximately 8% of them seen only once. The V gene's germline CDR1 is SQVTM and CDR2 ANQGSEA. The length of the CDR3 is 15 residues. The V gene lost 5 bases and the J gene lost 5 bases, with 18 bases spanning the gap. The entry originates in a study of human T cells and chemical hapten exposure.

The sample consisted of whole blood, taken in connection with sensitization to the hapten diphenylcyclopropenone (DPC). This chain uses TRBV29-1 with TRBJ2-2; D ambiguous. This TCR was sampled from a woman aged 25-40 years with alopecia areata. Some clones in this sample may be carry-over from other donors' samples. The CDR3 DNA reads TGCAGCGTTTCCATAAGGTCCATAGGGACCGGGGAGCTGTTTTTT. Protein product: CSVSIRSIGTGELFF.